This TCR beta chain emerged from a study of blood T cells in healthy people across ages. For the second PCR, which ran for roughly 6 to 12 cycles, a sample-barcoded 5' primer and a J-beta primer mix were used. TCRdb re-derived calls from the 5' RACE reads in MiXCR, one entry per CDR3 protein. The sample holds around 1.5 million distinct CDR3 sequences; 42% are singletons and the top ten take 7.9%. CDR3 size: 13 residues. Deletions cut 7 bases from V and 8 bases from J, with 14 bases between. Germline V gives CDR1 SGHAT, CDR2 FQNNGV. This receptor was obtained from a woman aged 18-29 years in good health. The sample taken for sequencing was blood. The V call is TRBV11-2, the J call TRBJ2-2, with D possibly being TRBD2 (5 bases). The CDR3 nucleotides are TGTGCCAGCATGAGTGGGAGTCTAGGGGAGCTGTTTTTT. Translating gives CASMSGSLGELFF.